A selection of T cell receptor beta chains follows, all from one sample in a study of CD8 T cells in ankylosing spondylitis. TCRdb re-called the 5' RACE reads with MiXCR, one entry per CDR3 protein. The table records 150,000 or so distinct CDR3 sequences, around 16% of them present only once. Sequencing was performed on blood, either unsorted or a sorted T cell fraction (not recorded which). Every receptor here comes from a male donor with ankylosing spondylitis or in good health (not recorded which). Both conserved end residues are part of each CDR3. Fields, in order: V gene, J gene, clone size, D gene, CDR3 protein, CDR3 DNA. The D gene is left open where the match is weak. Not all rows give a size; the values are once, few, many and, for expanded clones, a class.

V gene: TRBV5-5
J gene: TRBJ2-7
clone size: few
D gene: TRBD2
CDR3 protein: CASSLPTSGSIYEQYF
CDR3 DNA: TGTGCCAGCAGCTTGCCTACTAGCGGGAGCATTTACGAGCAGTACTTC

V gene: TRBV12-3/TRBV12-4
J gene: TRBJ2-7
clone size: .
D gene: .
CDR3 protein: CASSLSGGMSYEQYF
CDR3 DNA: TGTGCCAGCAGTTTGAGTGGGGGGATGAGCTACGAGCAGTACTTC

V gene: TRBV3-1
J gene: TRBJ2-7
clone size: .
D gene: TRBD2
CDR3 protein: CASSHHGLAGAYEQYF
CDR3 DNA: TGTGCCAGCAGCCATCATGGACTAGCGGGAGCCTACGAGCAGTACTTC

V gene: TRBV28
J gene: TRBJ2-7
clone size: many
D gene: TRBD1
CDR3 protein: CASGTGNEQYF
CDR3 DNA: TGTGCCAGCGGGACAGGGAACGAGCAGTACTTC

V gene: TRBV12-3/TRBV12-4
J gene: TRBJ1-2
clone size: few
D gene: TRBD1
CDR3 protein: CASRQETGLGYGYTF
CDR3 DNA: TGTGCCAGCAGGCAGGAGACAGGGCTAGGCTATGGCTACACCTTC

V gene: TRBV9
J gene: TRBJ2-7
clone size: .
D gene: .
CDR3 protein: CASSGGGGYEQYF
CDR3 DNA: TGTGCCAGCAGCGGGGGTGGAGGGTACGAGCAGTACTTC

V gene: TRBV5-1
J gene: TRBJ1-5
clone size: many
D gene: .
CDR3 protein: CASSEGQIDQPQHF
CDR3 DNA: TGCGCCAGCAGCGAAGGACAGATCGATCAGCCCCAGCATTTT

V gene: TRBV7-2
J gene: TRBJ1-6
clone size: many
D gene: .
CDR3 protein: CASSLADNSPLHF
CDR3 DNA: TGTGCCAGCAGCTTAGCCGATAATTCACCCCTCCACTTT

V gene: TRBV13
J gene: TRBJ2-2
clone size: .
D gene: TRBD2
CDR3 protein: CASSTSGLAGSPGELFF
CDR3 DNA: TGTGCCAGCAGCACCTCCGGACTAGCGGGTTCACCCGGGGAGCTGTTTTTT

V gene: TRBV5-1
J gene: TRBJ2-3
clone size: many
D gene: .
CDR3 protein: CASSSTLFAADTQYF
CDR3 DNA: TGCGCCAGCAGCTCGACCCTGTTTGCCGCAGATACGCAGTATTTT

V gene: TRBV28
J gene: TRBJ1-4
clone size: few
D gene: .
CDR3 protein: CASSGFNTRRTNEKLFF
CDR3 DNA: TGTGCCAGCAGTGGGTTCAATACGAGGAGAACTAATGAAAAACTGTTTTTT

V gene: TRBV28
J gene: TRBJ1-2
clone size: many
D gene: .
CDR3 protein: CASSSGFDGYTF
CDR3 DNA: TGTGCCAGCAGTTCAGGGTTTGATGGCTACACCTTC

V gene: TRBV5-6
J gene: TRBJ1-5
clone size: many
D gene: .
CDR3 protein: CASSRHSNQPQHF
CDR3 DNA: TGTGCCAGCAGCCGACACAGCAATCAGCCCCAGCATTTT

V gene: TRBV5-1
J gene: TRBJ2-3
clone size: many
D gene: .
CDR3 protein: CASSFSGTSTDTQYF
CDR3 DNA: TGCGCCAGCAGCTTCTCAGGGACTAGCACAGATACGCAGTATTTT

V gene: TRBV29-1
J gene: TRBJ1-1
clone size: many
D gene: TRBD1
CDR3 protein: CSVLRGQGGTEAFF
CDR3 DNA: TGCAGCGTTTTAAGAGGCCAGGGGGGTACTGAAGCTTTCTTT

V gene: TRBV11-2
J gene: TRBJ1-5
clone size: .
D gene: .
CDR3 protein: CASSLGPWQPQHF
CDR3 DNA: TGTGCCAGCAGCTTAGGACCCTGGCAGCCCCAGCATTTT

V gene: TRBV29-1
J gene: TRBJ1-1
clone size: many
D gene: TRBD1
CDR3 protein: CSVEGQGATEAFF
CDR3 DNA: TGCAGCGTTGAGGGACAGGGAGCGACTGAAGCTTTCTTT

V gene: TRBV7-8
J gene: TRBJ2-2
clone size: .
D gene: .
CDR3 protein: CASSSGTFSNTGELFF
CDR3 DNA: TGTGCCAGCAGCTCCGGGACTTTCTCTAACACCGGGGAGCTGTTTTTT

V gene: TRBV10-3
J gene: TRBJ2-1
clone size: .
D gene: .
CDR3 protein: CAISEFGPSHEQFF
CDR3 DNA: TGTGCCATCAGTGAGTTCGGGCCATCTCACGAGCAGTTCTTC

V gene: TRBV5-1
J gene: TRBJ1-4
clone size: many
D gene: .
CDR3 protein: CASSLGGGYEKLFF
CDR3 DNA: TGCGCCAGCAGCCTCGGAGGAGGATATGAAAAACTGTTTTTT

V gene: TRBV5-1
J gene: TRBJ2-7
clone size: many
D gene: TRBD2
CDR3 protein: CASSLDVSGSLDEQYF
CDR3 DNA: TGCGCCAGCAGCTTGGATGTTAGCGGGAGTCTCGACGAGCAGTACTTC

V gene: TRBV5-1
J gene: TRBJ1-5
clone size: many
D gene: TRBD1
CDR3 protein: CASSLGGQGAGQPQHF
CDR3 DNA: TGCGCCAGCAGCTTGGGCGGACAGGGGGCCGGTCAGCCCCAGCATTTT

V gene: TRBV10-1
J gene: TRBJ2-3
clone size: .
D gene: .
CDR3 protein: CASSRGARGDTQYF
CDR3 DNA: TGCGCCAGCAGTCGCGGGGCCAGGGGAGATACGCAGTATTTT

V gene: TRBV7-9
J gene: TRBJ1-6
clone size: .
D gene: TRBD1
CDR3 protein: CASSQGQGSYNSPLHF
CDR3 DNA: TGTGCCAGCAGCCAGGGACAGGGGTCATACAATTCACCCCTCCACTTT

V gene: TRBV5-1
J gene: TRBJ2-5
clone size: few
D gene: TRBD2
CDR3 protein: CASSFLAGEQETQYF
CDR3 DNA: TGCGCCAGCAGCTTTCTAGCGGGGGAACAAGAGACCCAGTACTTC

V gene: TRBV5-1
J gene: TRBJ2-2
clone size: few
D gene: .
CDR3 protein: CASSLSGARTGELFF
CDR3 DNA: TGCGCCAGCAGCTTATCAGGGGCTCGCACCGGGGAGCTGTTTTTT

V gene: TRBV5-1
J gene: TRBJ2-2
clone size: many
D gene: .
CDR3 protein: CASSVLGQFINTGELFF
CDR3 DNA: TGCGCCAGCAGTGTTTTAGGACAATTCATCAACACCGGGGAGCTGTTTTTT

V gene: TRBV24-1
J gene: TRBJ2-3
clone size: few
D gene: .
CDR3 protein: CATSEQGRGDTQYF
CDR3 DNA: TGTGCCACCAGCGAACAGGGTCGTGGAGATACGCAGTATTTT

V gene: TRBV28
J gene: TRBJ1-2
clone size: .
D gene: .
CDR3 protein: CASSLRGRSYGYTF
CDR3 DNA: TGTGCCAGCAGTTTGCGGGGGCGATCCTATGGCTACACCTTC

V gene: TRBV6-5
J gene: TRBJ2-5
clone size: few
D gene: .
CDR3 protein: CASSYSRNQETQYF
CDR3 DNA: TGTGCCAGCAGTTACTCCCGAAACCAAGAGACCCAGTACTTC

V gene: TRBV29-1
J gene: TRBJ2-6
clone size: many
D gene: .
CDR3 protein: CSVVTPSDSGANVLTF
CDR3 DNA: TGCAGCGTTGTGACTCCCAGCGACTCTGGGGCCAACGTCCTGACTTTC

V gene: TRBV5-1
J gene: TRBJ2-3
clone size: .
D gene: .
CDR3 protein: CASSQESSGTQYF
CDR3 DNA: TGCGCCAGCAGCCAGGAAAGCAGCGGTACGCAGTATTTT

V gene: TRBV11-3
J gene: TRBJ2-4
clone size: .
D gene: .
CDR3 protein: CASSLFKNIQYF
CDR3 DNA: TGTGCCAGCAGCTTATTCAAAAACATTCAGTACTTC

V gene: TRBV5-1
J gene: TRBJ2-3
clone size: .
D gene: TRBD2
CDR3 protein: CVSSEGTSGSTDTQYF
CDR3 DNA: TGCGTCAGCAGCGAGGGGACTAGCGGTAGCACAGATACGCAGTATTTT

V gene: TRBV11-2
J gene: TRBJ2-2
clone size: few
D gene: TRBD2
CDR3 protein: CASSSGTSGRRYTGELFF
CDR3 DNA: TGTGCCAGCAGCTCCGGGACTAGCGGGAGGCGATACACCGGGGAGCTGTTTTTT

V gene: TRBV24-1
J gene: TRBJ2-5
clone size: many
D gene: .
CDR3 protein: CATSERGRQETQYF
CDR3 DNA: TGTGCCACCAGTGAAAGGGGACGTCAAGAGACCCAGTACTTC

V gene: TRBV5-1
J gene: TRBJ1-1
clone size: .
D gene: TRBD1
CDR3 protein: CASSPDRVNTEAFF
CDR3 DNA: TGCGCCAGCAGCCCGGACAGGGTGAACACTGAAGCTTTCTTT

V gene: TRBV19
J gene: TRBJ1-1
clone size: few
D gene: .
CDR3 protein: CASIPTLKGMNTEAFF
CDR3 DNA: TGTGCCAGTATACCAACATTAAAAGGAATGAACACTGAAGCTTTCTTT

V gene: TRBV28
J gene: TRBJ2-1
clone size: many
D gene: .
CDR3 protein: CASIRSPETNEQFF
CDR3 DNA: TGTGCCAGCATCCGAAGTCCAGAGACCAATGAGCAGTTCTTC

V gene: TRBV5-1
J gene: TRBJ1-2
clone size: .
D gene: TRBD1
CDR3 protein: CASSAGTALYGYTF
CDR3 DNA: TGCGCCAGCAGCGCCGGGACAGCTCTCTATGGCTACACCTTC

V gene: TRBV3-1
J gene: TRBJ2-2
clone size: once
D gene: TRBD2
CDR3 protein: CATSQTSGRPSTGELFF
CDR3 DNA: TGTGCCACCTCTCAGACTAGCGGGAGGCCCAGCACCGGGGAGCTGTTTTTT

V gene: TRBV7-6
J gene: TRBJ2-1
clone size: .
D gene: .
CDR3 protein: CASSLVSYSSGIYSYNEQFF
CDR3 DNA: TGTGCCAGCAGCTTAGTTTCTTATAGTTCGGGGATCTATTCCTACAATGAGCAGTTCTTC